Detailed here is one T cell receptor (beta chain). CDR1 and CDR2 from the germline V gene are SGHTA and FQGNSA. The CDR3 runs to 16 residues. The J segment lost 1 base and the V segment lost 1 base, leaving 5 bases of the junction unmatched. The data are from a study of blood T cell repertoires in COVID-19. TCRdb's table, derived via immunoSEQ multiplex PCR, lists solely in-frame clones and lacks some. The profile shows 270,000 or so clones, approximately 90% of them singletons. This chain connects TRBV7-2 to TRBJ2-7; TRBD2 agrees at 9 bases. This clonotype originated in a man aged 35 to 55 who had been exposed to COVID-19. Source material: PBMCs or T cells enriched from blood (not recorded which). CDR3 sequence reads: CASSLVAGVESYEQYF. DNA of the CDR3: TGTGCCAGCAGCTTAGTAGCGGGAGTGGAGTCCTACGAGCAGTACTTC.